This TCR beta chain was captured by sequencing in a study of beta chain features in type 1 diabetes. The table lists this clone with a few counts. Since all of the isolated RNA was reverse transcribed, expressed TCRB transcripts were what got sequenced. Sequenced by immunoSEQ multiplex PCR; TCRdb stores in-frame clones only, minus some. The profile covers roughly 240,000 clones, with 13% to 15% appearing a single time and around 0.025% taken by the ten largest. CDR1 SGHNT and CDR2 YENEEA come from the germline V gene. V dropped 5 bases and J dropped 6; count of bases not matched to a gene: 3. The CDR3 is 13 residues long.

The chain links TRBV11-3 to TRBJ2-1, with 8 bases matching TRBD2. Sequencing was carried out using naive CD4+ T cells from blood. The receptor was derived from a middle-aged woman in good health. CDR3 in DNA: TGTGCCAGCAGCCCCGGGACTAGCAATGAGCAGTTCTTC. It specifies CASSPGTSNEQFF.